This TCR beta chain was identified in a study of blood T cell repertoires in COVID-19. Background on the study: Sources were T cells, B-cell-depleted T cells, or PBMCs; the material itself was cDNA or gDNA.

Authors' data handling: Estimated nucleated cell counts came from reference gene primer amplification. Generated by immunoSEQ multiplex PCR, the TCRdb table keeps only in-frame clones and is missing some. D and trimming come from the DNA, and the V and J calls and clone size come from that table. The sample records approximately 270,000 clones, 75% to 95% being singletons. Membership in each cohort depended on participant-reported clinical history. Exposed enrollees encountered a COVID-19 case at some point within 2 weeks before study entry. This clone showed up just once. In germline, CDR1 is LNHDA, CDR2 SQIVND (reference sequence). V was clipped by 0 bases and J by 7 bases, with 12 bases between them. The CDR3 is made up of 14 amino acids.

The TCR sequence derives from a man in his forties or fifties who had been exposed to COVID-19. Sequencing input: PBMCs or T cells enriched from blood (not recorded which). The genes are TRBV19 and TRBJ1-2; D not resolved. CDR3 region: CASSIESVSGGYTF. The CDR3 coding sequence is TGTGCCAGTAGTATAGAGAGTGTGTCGGGTGGCTACACCTTC. The complete variable domain, with remaining parts taken from reference TRBV19 and TRBJ1-2, reads DGGITQSPKYLFRKEGQNVTLSCEQNLNHDAMYWYRQDPGQGLRLIYYSQIVNDFQKGDIAEGYSVSREKKESFPLTVTSAQKNPTAFYLCASSIESVSGGYTFGSGTRLTVV.